Following are 26 T cell receptor beta chains from one sample sequenced in a study of CD8 T cells in ankylosing spondylitis. Study-wide results and caveats: A motif in TCR beta, a set of roughly eight highly homologous variants, appeared characteristic of ankylosing spondylitis blood.

These TCRs' antigens remain unknown. MiXCR was run by TCRdb on the 5' RACE reads, yielding one entry per CDR3 protein. The table shows around 490,000 distinct CDR3 sequences, with approximately 5.3% occurring only once. Sample: blood, either unsorted or a sorted T cell fraction (not recorded which). These receptors all come from a male donor with ankylosing spondylitis.

This clonotype has at least ten counts. The chain links TRBV20-1 to TRBJ1-1, with 7 positions matching TRBD1. This CDR3 is 13 amino acids long. Germline-derived CDR1 and CDR2 are DFQATT and SNEGSKA (reference sequence). V lost 1 base, J lost 4 bases, and 3 bases stayed unmatched. The DNA of the CDR3 is TGCAGTGCTAGAGGGACAGGCTTCACTGAAGCTTTCTTT. It translates to CSARGTGFTEAFF.

This clonotype was counted at least ten times. The rearrangement links TRBV5-5 to TRBJ2-7; 8 bases are shared with TRBD1. J was trimmed by 4 bases and V by 2 bases; bases with no gene match: 5. The CDR3 extends over 14 amino acids. The germline V gene encodes CDR1 SGHKS and CDR2 YYEKEE (reference sequence). CDR3: CASSFRQGMYEQYF. The CDR3 DNA reads as TGTGCCAGCAGCTTTAGACAGGGGATGTACGAGCAGTACTTC.

This clonotype was picked up many times. The chain has TRBV4-3 and TRBJ2-2; D may be TRBD2 (6 bases). The CDR3 consists of 13 residues. V shed 4 bases and J shed 4 bases, with 7 bases lying between them. From germline, CDR1 is LGHNA and CDR2 YSLEER. Here the CDR3 DNA reads TGCGCCAGCAGCCCCGGGAGCACCGGGGAGCTGTTTTTT. It yields the protein CASSPGSTGELFF.

This clonotype occurred many times. The J gene is TRBJ2-2, the V gene TRBV20-1; D remains ambiguous. The CDR3 extends over 11 amino acids. Germline CDR1 is DFQATT and CDR2 is SNEGSKA (reference sequence). V was pared by 6 bases and J by 7 bases, with 9 bases between. CDR3 DNA sequence: TGCAGTGCGAGCCCCATCGGGGAGCTGTTTTTT. Protein sequence: CSASPIGELFF.

Many counts were recorded for this clonotype. The chain uses TRBV10-3 and TRBJ2-7; 8 bases are a match to TRBD1. In germline, CDR1 is ENHRY, CDR2 SYGVKD. The CDR3 extends over 16 amino acids. Losses at the gene ends were 3 bases for V and 1 base for J; bases not matched to a gene: 8. The CDR3 sequence is CAISDPGQGFSYEQYF. The CDR3 DNA is TGTGCCATCAGTGACCCCGGACAGGGCTTTTCCTACGAGCAGTACTTC.

This clonotype was found many times. The chain carries TRBV11-2 and TRBJ2-3, with a possible D match to TRBD1 (6 bases). The CDR3 length is 16 residues. Per the germline V gene, CDR1 is SGHAT and CDR2 is FQNNGV. The V gene lost 2 bases and the J gene lost 2 bases, with 14 bases spanning the gap. The CDR3 is CASSLRRQGLTDTQYF. DNA for the CDR3: TGTGCCAGCAGCTTAAGAAGGCAGGGGCTCACAGATACGCAGTATTTT.

The table lists this clonotype with many counts. V usage is TRBV18 and J usage is TRBJ2-3; TRBD2 matches 8 bases. The V gene's germline CDR1 is KGHSH and CDR2 LQKENI. The CDR3 covers 14 residues. V lost 1 base to trimming and J lost 6 bases; unmatched junction nucleotides: 3. CDR3: CASSPLTSEDTQYF. The DNA of the CDR3 is TGTGCCAGCTCACCACTGACTAGCGAGGATACGCAGTATTTT.

This clonotype was seen at least ten times. This chain uses TRBV20-1 with TRBJ2-3; TRBD2 agrees at 11 bases. This CDR3 has 16 residues. Germline V gene sequence: CDR1 DFQATT, CDR2 SNEGSKA (reference sequence). Germline trimming cut 0 bases from V and 6 bases from J; bases unmatched to any gene: 8. Here the CDR3 DNA reads TGCAGTGCTAGAGACCGGCTAGCGGGAGGAGGGGATACGCAGTATTTT. It translates to CSARDRLAGGGDTQYF.

This clonotype has ten or more counts. V gene TRBV7-2 combines with J gene TRBJ1-3, with D tentatively TRBD1 (6 bases). The germline V gene has CDR1 SGHTA and CDR2 FQGNSA. V dropped 5 bases and J dropped 9 bases, with 17 bases sitting between them. This CDR3 contains 14 residues. The CDR3 protein is CASSRGAGDATIYF. In nucleotides, the CDR3 is TGTGCCAGCAGCCGGGGGGCAGGGGACGCCACCATATATTTT.

This clonotype was detected many times. The V call is TRBV12-3 or TRBV12-4, the J call TRBJ2-5, with a possible D match to TRBD2 (5 bases). V shed 4 bases and J shed 4 bases, with 10 bases lying between them. The CDR3 runs 13 residues. The CDR3 sequence: CASSYRGGETQYF. The DNA of the CDR3 is TGTGCCAGCAGTTATCGGGGTGGAGAGACCCAGTACTTC.

This clonotype has only a few counts. The chain uses TRBV5-6 and TRBJ2-5; possibly TRBD2 for D (6 bases). There are 14 residues in the CDR3. The germline V and J ends were trimmed by 4 bases and 0 bases, with 10 bases remaining between them. The germline CDR1 and CDR2 sequences are SGHDT and YYEEEE. The CDR3: CASSLGLYQETQYF. For the CDR3, the DNA is TGTGCCAGCAGCCTAGGACTATACCAAGAGACCCAGTACTTC.

This clonotype was seen at least ten times. This rearrangement joins TRBV6-1 to TRBJ2-7, with unresolved D. CDR1 and CDR2 (germline): MNHNS, SASEGT. V was trimmed by 8 bases and J by 0 bases, leaving 11 bases between them. CDR3 length: 13 residues. The CDR3 reads CASRFTYSYEQYF. The CDR3 DNA sequence: TGTGCCAGCCGCTTTACTTACTCCTACGAGCAGTACTTC.

This clonotype was observed many times. CDR3 residues: CSARATGGSWNSPLHF. The CDR3 DNA reads as TGCAGTGCTAGGGCGACAGGGGGTTCTTGGAATTCACCCCTCCACTTT. V usage is TRBV20-1 and J usage is TRBJ1-6; 9 bases map to TRBD1. CDR1 and CDR2 (germline): DFQATT, SNEGSKA (reference sequence). The CDR3 is made up of 16 amino acids. With V trimmed by 3 bases and J by 7 bases, 10 bases remained unmatched.

This clonotype was recorded at least ten times. CDR3 residues: CASSQTDRDGYTF. In DNA form, the CDR3 reads TGTGCCAGCAGCCAGACAGACCGTGATGGCTACACCTTC. The chain uses TRBV12-3 or TRBV12-4 and TRBJ1-2, with D possibly matching TRBD1 (5 bases). The CDR3 has 13 amino acids. The ends were cut back, 6 bases at V and 6 bases at J, with 14 bases in the middle.

This clonotype was seen many times. Written as DNA, the CDR3 is TGCAGTGCTAGAGATCGGACAGGCACTAACTATGGCTACACCTTC. Protein product: CSARDRTGTNYGYTF. The V and J genes are TRBV20-1 and TRBJ1-2; TRBD1 aligns across 7 bases. V lost 0 bases to trimming and J lost 0 bases; unmatched junction nucleotides: 4. Germline assignment: CDR1 DFQATT and CDR2 SNEGSKA (reference sequence). The CDR3 contains 15 residues.

The CDR3 region is CASSRTRGGDNEQFF. CDR3 coding DNA: TGCGCCAGCAGCCGAACCCGAGGGGGGGACAATGAGCAGTTCTTC. The V call is TRBV5-1, the J call TRBJ2-1; TRBD2 is a possible D gene (7 bases). Between the trimmed V and J ends, which lost 4 bases and 5 bases, there was a span of 16 bases. The CDR3 has 15 amino acids. Per germline, CDR1 SGHRS and CDR2 YFSETQ. Filled out from reference TRBV5-1 and TRBJ2-1, the complete variable domain reads KAGVTQTPRYLIKTRGQQVTLSCSPISGHRSVSWYQQTPGQGLQFLFEYFSETQRNKGNFPGRFSGRQFSNSRSEMNVSTLELGDSALYLCASSRTRGGDNEQFFGPGTRLTVL.

This clonotype was seen many times. The chain combines TRBV20-1 with TRBJ2-2; no reliable D call. Trimming pared 2 bases from V and 0 bases from J, leaving 13 bases between. The V gene's germline CDR1 is DFQATT and CDR2 SNEGSKA (reference sequence). The CDR3 consists of 16 residues. The CDR3 spells CSARKASTANTGELFF. In nucleotides, the CDR3 is TGCAGTGCTAGAAAAGCAAGTACAGCGAACACCGGGGAGCTGTTTTTT.

This clonotype was counted at least ten times. The V call is TRBV28, the J call TRBJ1-1; D is unresolved. V was cut by 0 bases and J by 6 bases, with 11 bases left in between. The CDR3 contains 14 residues. Germline CDR1 is MDHEN and CDR2 is SYDVKM. In nucleotides, the CDR3 is TGTGCCAGCAGTTTATGGACAAAAGAGGCTGAAGCTTTCTTT. This sequence encodes CASSLWTKEAEAFF.

Ten or more counts support this clonotype. CDR3 in amino acids: CASSAPGQGETQYF. For the CDR3, the DNA is TGCGCCAGCAGCGCACCGGGACAGGGAGAGACCCAGTACTTC. The chain has TRBV5-1 and TRBJ2-5; 9 nucleotides align to TRBD1. CDR1 SGHRS and CDR2 YFSETQ come from the germline V gene. This CDR3 is built from 14 residues. V lost 4 bases to trimming and J lost 4 bases; unmatched junction nucleotides: 5.

The chain joins TRBV20-1 to TRBJ2-7, with TRBD2 matching 8 bases. Per germline, CDR1 DFQATT and CDR2 SNEGSKA (reference sequence). This CDR3 has 15 residues. J gave up 1 base and V 2 bases, and 7 bases lay outside the gene matches. CDR3 sequence (DNA): TGCAGTGCTAGAAGGGGGGCGGGGGGATCCTACGAGCAGTACTTC. Amino acid sequence: CSARRGAGGSYEQYF.

There are many counts of this clonotype. The chain employs TRBV15 and TRBJ2-1, with unresolved D. The CDR3 covers 16 residues. With 2 bases removed from V and 8 bases from J, the gap between germline ends came to 19 bases. Germline values: CDR1 LNHNV, CDR2 YYDKDF (reference sequence). CDR3: CATSRSPVGTMDEQFF. The CDR3 DNA reads TGTGCCACCAGCAGATCACCCGTGGGAACTATGGATGAGCAGTTCTTC.

The chain employs TRBV7-3 and TRBJ2-1; TRBD2 aligns across 8 bases. Unmatched junction bases numbered 9, after V lost 5 bases and J lost 6 bases. The germline CDR1 and CDR2 sequences are SGHTA and FQGTGA. The CDR3 runs 15 residues. In DNA form, the CDR3 reads TGTGCCAGCAGCCCCTCCGTAGCGGGAATCAATGAGCAGTTCTTC. Translated, it gives CASSPSVAGINEQFF.

This clonotype was counted a few times. The rearrangement joins TRBV7-9 to TRBJ2-1; tentative D call: TRBD1 (5 bases). V was pared by 8 bases and J by 6 bases, with 8 bases between. CDR3 length: 11 residues. Germline lookup yields CDR1 SEHNR and CDR2 FQNEAQ (reference sequence). In nucleotides, the CDR3 is TGTGCCAGCCCGCAGGGCAATGAGCAGTTCTTC. The encoded protein is CASPQGNEQFF.

This clonotype was recorded many times. The chain links TRBV11-1 to TRBJ2-5, with D perhaps TRBD2 (6 bases). The CDR3 runs to 12 residues. Trimming took off 4 bases at V and 8 bases at J, with 11 bases between the two ends. In germline, CDR1 is SGHAT, CDR2 FQDESV (reference sequence). The CDR3 loop is CASSYPGATQYF. The CDR3 coding sequence is TGTGCCAGCAGCTACCCGGGAGCCACCCAGTACTTC.

This clonotype came up many times. The chain joins TRBV10-3 to TRBJ1-1; 8 bases are a match to TRBD1. The CDR3 has 16 amino acids. CDR1 is ENHRY and CDR2 is SYGVKD in the germline V gene. Losses at the gene ends were 6 bases for V and 0 bases for J; bases not matched to a gene: 9. CDR3 sequence (DNA): TGTGCCATCAGCTTACAGCAGGGGGCCATGAACACTGAAGCTTTCTTT. Protein: CAISLQQGAMNTEAFF.

This clonotype was recorded at least ten times. J is TRBJ1-1 and V is TRBV7-9; possible D gene TRBD1, 5 bases. Trimming cost V 4 bases and J 11 bases, with 23 bases left between them. Germline V gene data show CDR1 as SEHNR and CDR2 as FQNEAQ (reference sequence). The CDR3 contains 15 residues. The CDR3 spells CASSSPRIKDNEAFF. For the CDR3, the DNA is TGTGCCAGCAGCTCCCCCCGTATAAAGGACAACGAGGCTTTCTTT.